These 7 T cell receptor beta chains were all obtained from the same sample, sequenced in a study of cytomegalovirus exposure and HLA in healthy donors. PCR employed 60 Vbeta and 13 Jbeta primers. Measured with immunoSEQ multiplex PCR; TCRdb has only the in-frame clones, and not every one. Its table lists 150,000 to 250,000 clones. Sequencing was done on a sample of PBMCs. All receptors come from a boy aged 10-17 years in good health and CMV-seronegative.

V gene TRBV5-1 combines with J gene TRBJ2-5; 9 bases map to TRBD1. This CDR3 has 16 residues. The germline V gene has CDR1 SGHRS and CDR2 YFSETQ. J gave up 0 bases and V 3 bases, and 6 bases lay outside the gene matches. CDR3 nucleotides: TGCGCCAGCAGCTGGGGGACAGGGTTCAACCAAGAGACCCAGTACTTC. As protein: CASSWGTGFNQETQYF.

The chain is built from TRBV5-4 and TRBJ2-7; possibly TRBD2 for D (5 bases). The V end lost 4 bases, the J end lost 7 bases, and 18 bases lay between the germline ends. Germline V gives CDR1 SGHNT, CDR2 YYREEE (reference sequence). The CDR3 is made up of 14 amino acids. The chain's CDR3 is CASSTDYPLGEQYF. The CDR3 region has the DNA TGTGCCAGCAGCACCGACTACCCCCTAGGGGAGCAGTACTTC.

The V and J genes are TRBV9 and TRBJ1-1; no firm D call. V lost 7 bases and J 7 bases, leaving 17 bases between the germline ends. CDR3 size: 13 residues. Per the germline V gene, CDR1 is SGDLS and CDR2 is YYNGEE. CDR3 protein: CASEAVHIGEAFF. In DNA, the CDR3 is TGTGCCAGCGAAGCGGTCCATATTGGTGAAGCTTTCTTT.

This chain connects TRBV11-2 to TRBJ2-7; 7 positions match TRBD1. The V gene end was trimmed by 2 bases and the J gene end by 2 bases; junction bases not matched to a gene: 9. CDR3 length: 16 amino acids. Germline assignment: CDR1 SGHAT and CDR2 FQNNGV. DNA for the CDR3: TGTGCCAGCAGCTTATCCGGGACAGTATTAACCTACGAGCAGTACTTC. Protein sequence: CASSLSGTVLTYEQYF.

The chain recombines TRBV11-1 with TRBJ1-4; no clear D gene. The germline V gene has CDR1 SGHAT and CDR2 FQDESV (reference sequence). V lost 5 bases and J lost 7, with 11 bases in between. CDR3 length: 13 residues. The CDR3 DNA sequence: TGTGCCAGCAGCCCTCGTCCGGGTGAAAAACTGTTTTTT. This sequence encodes CASSPRPGEKLFF.

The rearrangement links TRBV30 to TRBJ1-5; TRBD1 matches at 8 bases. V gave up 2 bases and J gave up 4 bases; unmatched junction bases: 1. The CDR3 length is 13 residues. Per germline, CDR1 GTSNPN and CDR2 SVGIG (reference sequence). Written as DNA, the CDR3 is TGTGCCTGGAGTAGGACAGGGAATCAGCCCCAGCATTTT. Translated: CAWSRTGNQPQHF.

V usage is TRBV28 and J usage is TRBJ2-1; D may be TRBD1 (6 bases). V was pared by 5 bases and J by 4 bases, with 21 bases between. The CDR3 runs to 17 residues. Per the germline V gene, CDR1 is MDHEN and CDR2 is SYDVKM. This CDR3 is CASSKNPPGHRYNEQFF. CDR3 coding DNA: TGTGCCAGCAGTAAAAATCCACCGGGACATCGATACAATGAGCAGTTCTTC.